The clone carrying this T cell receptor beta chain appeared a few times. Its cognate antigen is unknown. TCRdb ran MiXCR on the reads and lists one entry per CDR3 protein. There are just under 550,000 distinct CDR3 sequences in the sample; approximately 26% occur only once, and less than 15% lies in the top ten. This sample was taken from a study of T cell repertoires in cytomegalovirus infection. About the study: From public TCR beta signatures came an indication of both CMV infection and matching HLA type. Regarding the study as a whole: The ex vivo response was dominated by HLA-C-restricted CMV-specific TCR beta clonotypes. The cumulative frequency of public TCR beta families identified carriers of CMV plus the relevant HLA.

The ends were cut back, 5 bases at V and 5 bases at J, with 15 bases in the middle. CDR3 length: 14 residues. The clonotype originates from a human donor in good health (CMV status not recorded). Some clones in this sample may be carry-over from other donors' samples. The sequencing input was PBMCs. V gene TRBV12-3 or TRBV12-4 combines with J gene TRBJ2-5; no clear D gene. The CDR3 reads CASSQRYPSETQYF. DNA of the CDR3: TGTGCCAGCAGTCAACGATATCCGTCCGAGACCCAGTACTTC.